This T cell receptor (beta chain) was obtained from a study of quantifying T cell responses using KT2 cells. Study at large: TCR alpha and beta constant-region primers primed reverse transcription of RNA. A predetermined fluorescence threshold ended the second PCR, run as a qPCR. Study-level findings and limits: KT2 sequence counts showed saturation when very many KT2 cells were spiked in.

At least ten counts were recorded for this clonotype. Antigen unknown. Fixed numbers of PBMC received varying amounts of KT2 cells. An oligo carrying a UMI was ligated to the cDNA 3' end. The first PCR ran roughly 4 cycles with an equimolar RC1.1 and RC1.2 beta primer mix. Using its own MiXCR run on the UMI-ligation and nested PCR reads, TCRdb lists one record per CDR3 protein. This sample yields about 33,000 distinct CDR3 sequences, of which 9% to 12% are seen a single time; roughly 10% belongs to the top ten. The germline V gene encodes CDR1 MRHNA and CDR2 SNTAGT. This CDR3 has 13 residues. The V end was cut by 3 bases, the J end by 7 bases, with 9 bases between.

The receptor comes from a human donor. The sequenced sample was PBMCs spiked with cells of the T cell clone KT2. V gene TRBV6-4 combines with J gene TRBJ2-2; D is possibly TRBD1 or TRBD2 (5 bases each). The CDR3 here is CASSEGENGELFF. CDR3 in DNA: TGTGCCAGCAGTGAGGGGGAGAACGGGGAGCTGTTTTTT.